These 7 T cell receptor beta chains were sequenced from one sample in a study of blood T cell repertoires in COVID-19. Clones were sequenced by immunoSEQ multiplex PCR, and TCRdb holds only the in-frame ones, with some missing. The sample lists 350,000 or so clones, 80% to 90% occurring once. The specimen sequenced was peripheral blood. The receptors originated from a woman in her twenties or thirties with COVID-19, enrolled during active disease.

This clone has just one count. V is TRBV5-4 and J is TRBJ1-1; no definite D call. CDR1 SGHNT and CDR2 YYREEE come from the germline V gene (reference sequence). V lost 2 bases and J lost 1, with 3 bases in between. The CDR3 is 12 amino acids. DNA of the CDR3: TGTGCCAGCAGCTTACAGAACACTGAAGCTTTCTTT. It yields the protein CASSLQNTEAFF.

The chain combines TRBV3-1 (or the pseudogene TRBV3-2) with TRBJ2-7, with 8 nucleotides matching TRBD1. The V segment lost 6 bases and the J segment 4 bases; nucleotides outside the gene matches: 11. This CDR3 spans 15 amino acids. Germline V gene sequence: CDR1 LGHDT, CDR2 YNNKEL (reference sequence). CDR3 in DNA: TGTGCCAGCAGTGGAAGGGGGACAGGAGGTTACGAGCAGTACTTC. Its translation is CASSGRGTGGYEQYF.

V usage is TRBV6-2 or TRBV6-3 and J usage is TRBJ1-1; no reliable D call. Germline CDR1 reads MNHEY; CDR2 reads SVGEGT. Trimming took off 6 bases at V and 4 bases at J, with 15 bases between the two ends. The CDR3 is made up of 14 amino acids. In nucleotides, the CDR3 is TGTGCCAGCAGCCGACCGGGTGACGCCACTGAAGCTTTCTTT. It yields the protein CASSRPGDATEAFF.

The genes are TRBV2 and TRBJ1-6, with TRBD1 as a possible D gene (5 bases). Germline V gives CDR1 SNHLY, CDR2 FYNNEI. The ends were cut back, 3 bases at V and 8 bases at J, with 8 bases in the middle. The CDR3 is 13 amino acids. The CDR3 DNA is TGTGCCAGCAGTGACAGGGAAGATTCACCCCTCCACTTT. Its protein is CASSDREDSPLHF.

The chain carries TRBV10-3 and TRBJ2-7; 7 bases are a match to TRBD2. V shed 3 bases, J shed 6 bases, and the junction held 5 bases outside the gene matches. The germline CDR1 and CDR2 sequences are ENHRY and SYGVKD. This CDR3 is 13 amino acids long. The CDR3 region has the DNA TGTGCCATCAGTGACAAAGCGGGACTCGAGCAGTACTTC. It encodes CAISDKAGLEQYF.

This chain connects TRBV7-2 to TRBJ2-7, with D maybe TRBD2 (5 bases). CDR1 is SGHTA, CDR2 FQGNSA, per germline. The CDR3 has 15 residues. V lost 1 base to trimming and J lost 6 bases, with 16 bases between them. The CDR3 spells CASSLVPAGPSEQYF. In DNA, the CDR3 is TGTGCCAGCAGCTTAGTGCCCGCGGGTCCCAGCGAGCAGTACTTC.

The CDR3 reads CASSLVFSGELFF. The CDR3 DNA reads as TGTGCCAGCAGCTTGGTTTTCTCCGGGGAGCTGTTTTTT. The V call is TRBV5-6, the J call TRBJ2-2, with D unclear. Germline CDR1 SGHDT, CDR2 YYEEEE. This CDR3 comprises 13 residues. V was cut by 0 bases and J by 6 bases, with 6 bases left in between. The whole variable domain, filled in from reference TRBV5-6 and TRBJ2-2, reads DAGVTQSPTHLIKTRGQQVTLRCSPKSGHDTVSWYQQALGQGPQFIFQYYEEEERQRGNFPDRFSGHQFPNYSSELNVNALLLGDSALYLCASSLVFSGELFFGEGSRLTVL.